Presented here are 26 T cell receptor beta chains from one specimen sequenced in a study of kidney transplant recipient with SARS-CoV-2 infection. Each CDR3 protein is one row after TCRdb ran MiXCR on the reads. The table includes under 300,000 distinct CDR3 sequences, 29% detected once. Sequencing used a blood sample, obtained at baseline and around day 110 from a kidney transplant recipient. The receptor source for this set is a male patient aged 25-45 years who had COVID-19 and was a kidney transplant recipient. Some T cells may be provided by the graft donor.

Of note for this clonotype: One base separates it from a far larger clone, so it is likely a read error. Because the CDR3 is missing its conserved closing phenylalanine or tryptophan, this is likely a read error. The CDR3 bases are TGTGCCAGCAGTAGCCTGTGGGAATGTAGAAAGACCTATGGCTACACCATC. Translation gives CASSSLWECRKTYGYTI. The V call is TRBV6-1, the J call TRBJ1-2; D is unresolved. The V end was cut by 5 bases, the J end by 4 bases, with 23 bases between. CDR1 MNHNS and CDR2 SASEGT come from the germline V gene. This CDR3 comprises 17 residues.

This clonotype was counted only a few times. V gene TRBV3-1 combines with J gene TRBJ2-2, with unresolved D. Germline CDR1 LGHDT, CDR2 YNNKEL (reference sequence). With 5 bases removed from V and 5 bases from J, the gap between germline ends came to 24 bases. The CDR3 consists of 18 residues. The CDR3 spells CASSEQVPISGLTGELFF. The DNA for the CDR3 is TGTGCCAGCAGCGAGCAGGTTCCCATTTCAGGCTTGACCGGGGAGCTGTTTTTT.

About this clonotype: This may arise from a read error, as a much more abundant clone is one base away. The V and J genes are TRBV30 and TRBJ1-2, with a possible D match to TRBD1 (5 bases). Trimming took off 4 bases at V and 2 bases at J, with 17 bases between the two ends. The CDR3 totals 15 residues. Germline CDR1 is GTSNPN and CDR2 is SVGIG (reference sequence). This CDR3 is CAWNDYTGGNYGYTF. DNA of the CDR3: TGTGCCTGGAATGACTATACAGGCGGGAACTATGGCTACACCTTC.

Details on this clonotype: A much larger clone lies a single base off, so this may be a read error. J is TRBJ2-7 and V is TRBV7-9; a weak D match, TRBD1 (5 bases). The CDR3 is made up of 13 amino acids. The germline V gene has CDR1 SEHNR and CDR2 FQNEAQ (reference sequence). Trimming removed 1 base from V and 7 bases from J, with 11 bases in between. CDR3 loop: CASSLGRVGEQYF. The CDR3 region has the DNA TGTGCCAGCAGCTTAGGCAGGGTAGGGGAGCAGTACTTC.

Worth noting for this clonotype: This could be a read error, since a much larger clone is one nucleotide away. This chain connects TRBV13 to TRBJ2-6; no firm D call. There are 18 residues in the CDR3. The V gene's germline CDR1 is PRHDT and CDR2 FYEKMQ (reference sequence). DNA of the CDR3: TGTGCCAGCAGGGAAGAAAGGCTGAGTACAAAGTCGGGCCAACGTCCTGATTTC. Encoded protein: CASREERLSTKSGQRPDF.

This clonotype was counted at least ten times. The rearrangement uses TRBV2 and TRBJ1-5, with TRBD1 matching 10 bases. The germline V gene encodes CDR1 SNHLY and CDR2 FYNNEI. V dropped 2 bases and J dropped 4; count of bases not matched to a gene: 5. CDR3 size: 16 residues. The CDR3 nucleotides are TGTGCCAGCAGTGAATGGGGGACAGGGGCAAATCAGCCCCAGCATTTT. Translated, it gives CASSEWGTGANQPQHF.

On this clonotype: A single base separates this from a much larger clone, so it may be a read error. V and J are TRBV6-5 and TRBJ1-2; TRBD1 might be the D (6 bases). The CDR3 contains 13 residues. V lost 8 bases to trimming and J lost 3 bases, with 13 bases between them. Germline values: CDR1 MNHEY, CDR2 SVGAGI. In DNA, the CDR3 is TGTGCCAGCGGCCTGACAGGTTACTATGGCTACACCTTC. This gives the protein CASGLTGYYGYTF.

Ten or more counts support this clonotype. This sequence joins TRBV24-1 and TRBJ2-1; 7 bases agree with TRBD2. V lost 5 bases, J lost 0 bases, and 6 bases stayed unmatched. The CDR3 length is 16 residues. The germline V gene has CDR1 KGHDR and CDR2 SFDVKD. This CDR3 reads CATSGSGASSYNEQFF. The CDR3 region has the DNA TGTGCCACCAGTGGGAGCGGGGCGAGCTCCTACAATGAGCAGTTCTTC.

To note about this clonotype: A much bigger clone sits one base away, suggesting this may be a read error. The V and J genes are TRBV10-1 and TRBJ1-2; no clear D gene. From germline, CDR1 is WNHNN and CDR2 SYGVQD (reference sequence). Trimming pared 4 bases from V and 4 bases from J, leaving 22 bases between. The CDR3 is 17 residues long. The CDR3 spells CASSVYIRSRKTYGYTF. In nucleotides, the CDR3 is TGCGCCAGCAGTGTATACATAAGATCGCGAAAGACCTATGGCTACACCTTC.

This clonotype was counted ten times or more. The chain links TRBV25-1 to TRBJ1-2, with D uncertain. V lost 5 bases to trimming and J lost 4 bases, with 23 bases between them. The CDR3 has 17 amino acids. Germline V lookup: CDR1 MGHDK, CDR2 SYGVNS. The CDR3 DNA sequence: TGTGCCAGCAGTTGGTTAACAGAACTGGGAAAGACCTATGGCTACACCTTC. It encodes CASSWLTELGKTYGYTF.

In this sample, this clonotype turned up many times. The chain carries TRBV6-2 or TRBV6-3 and TRBJ2-2; D gene uncertain. In germline, CDR1 is MNHEY, CDR2 SVGEGT. V was clipped by 8 bases and J by 5 bases, with 21 bases between them. There are 16 residues in the CDR3. CDR3: CASQFSTEHPTGELFF. For the CDR3, the DNA is TGTGCCAGCCAGTTCTCCACGGAGCACCCTACCGGGGAGCTGTTTTTT.

Remarks on this clonotype: A much larger clone is a single base away; this may be a read error. This chain connects TRBV7-9 to TRBJ1-3; possibly TRBD1 for D (5 bases). In germline, CDR1 is SEHNR, CDR2 FQNEAQ (reference sequence). The V end was cut by 3 bases, the J end by 4 bases, with 13 bases between. This CDR3 has 15 amino acids. Here the CDR3 DNA reads TGTGCCAGCAGCTTTGACAGACTGTCCGGAAACACCATATATTTT. Translated: CASSFDRLSGNTIYF.

The sample holds many counts of this clonotype. For the CDR3, the DNA is TGTGCCAGCAGCACTGGGCATCCCATTTCAGGCTTGACCGGGGAGCTGTTTTTT. It is translated as CASSTGHPISGLTGELFF. This chain links TRBV3-1 with TRBJ2-2; D gene unclear. The germline CDR1 and CDR2 sequences are LGHDT and YNNKEL (reference sequence). The CDR3 contains 18 residues. V was pared by 5 bases and J by 5 bases, with 24 bases between.

This clonotype showed up many times. The chain links TRBV11-2 to TRBJ1-4, with 10 nucleotides matching TRBD1. Losses at the gene ends were 3 bases for V and 7 bases for J; bases not matched to a gene: 2. The CDR3 covers 14 residues. CDR1 and CDR2 (germline): SGHAT, FQNNGV. In nucleotides, the CDR3 is TGTGCCAGCAGCTTCGGGACAGGGGTTGAAAAACTGTTTTTT. Protein sequence: CASSFGTGVEKLFF.

This clonotype has at least ten counts. The gene calls are TRBV20-1 and TRBJ1-5, with D hard to call. CDR3 length: 12 amino acids. Germline loops: CDR1 DFQATT, CDR2 SNEGSKA (reference sequence). Trimming stripped 5 bases from V and 7 bases from J, with 12 bases between. CDR3 sequence (DNA): TGCAGTGCTCGACCCTTTGGGCAGCCCCAGCATTTT. Translation gives CSARPFGQPQHF.

Notes on this clonotype: This may be a read error, as it is one base from a much larger clone. This chain joins TRBV7-9 and TRBJ2-6; D is unclear. Trimming took 2 bases from V and 0 from J, leaving 8 bases between them. Per the germline V gene, CDR1 is SEHNR and CDR2 is FQNEAQ (reference sequence). The CDR3 loop spans 16 amino acids. This CDR3 reads CASSLIPASGANVLTF. The CDR3 DNA follows: TGTGCCAGCAGCTTAATTCCGGCCTCTGGGGCCAACGTCCTGACTTTC.

This clonotype was observed a handful of times. The J gene is TRBJ1-2, the V gene TRBV19, with no clear D. There are 17 residues in the CDR3. The V end lost 5 bases, the J end lost 4 bases, and 23 bases lay between the germline ends. Germline values: CDR1 LNHDA, CDR2 SQIVND (reference sequence). The CDR3 DNA follows: TGTGCCAGTAGTGCTAGTCAGACAAATCGAAAGACCTATGGCTACACCTTC. Its protein is CASSASQTNRKTYGYTF.

A note on this clonotype: A junction boundary mismatches the germline segment, possibly from a read error. This chain connects TRBV5-5 to TRBJ1-1; possibly TRBD1 for D (5 bases). This CDR3 is built from 13 residues. Germline lookup yields CDR1 SGHKS and CDR2 YYEKEE (reference sequence). CDR3 sequence: CANSFTQVAEAFF. In DNA form, the CDR3 reads TGTGCCAACAGCTTTACACAGGTCGCTGAAGCTTTCTTT. The variable domain in full, completed from reference TRBV5-5 and TRBJ1-1, reads DAGVTQSPTHLIKTRGQQVTLRCSPISGHKSVSWYQQVLGQGPQFIFQYYEKEERGRGNFPDRFSARQFPNYSSELNVNALLLGDSALYLCANSFTQVAEAFFGQGTRLTVV.

This clonotype occurred many times. The CDR3 reads CAWSHRGRREKLFF. In nucleotides, the CDR3 is TGTGCCTGGAGTCACAGGGGGCGTAGAGAAAAACTGTTTTTT. This chain connects TRBV30 to TRBJ1-4, with 9 positions matching TRBD1. Germline loops: CDR1 GTSNPN, CDR2 SVGIG (reference sequence). V was clipped by 2 bases and J by 8 bases; unmatched bases: 6. The CDR3 extends over 14 amino acids.

In regard to this clonotype: A much larger clonotype is one base distant, so this may be a read error. CDR3 sequence (DNA): TGTGCCACCAGTGAGGATGGACAGGACATGGAGACCCAGTACTTC. Amino acids: CATSEDGQDMETQYF. J is TRBJ2-5 and V is TRBV24-1; the match to TRBD1 covers 7 bases. V was pared by 4 bases and J by 5 bases, with 9 bases of the junction left unmatched. The CDR3 covers 15 residues. In germline, CDR1 is KGHDR, CDR2 SFDVKD.

There are many counts of this clonotype. V is TRBV4-3 and J is TRBJ1-2, with D possibly TRBD1 on 6 matching bases. The V end was cut by 0 bases, the J end by 2 bases, with 10 bases between. Germline V gene data show CDR1 as LGHNA and CDR2 as YSLEER. The CDR3 runs to 15 residues. CDR3 sequence reads: CASSQELQGNYGYTF. The CDR3 coding sequence is TGCGCCAGCAGCCAAGAGCTCCAGGGGAACTATGGCTACACCTTC.

This clonotype showed up just a few times. The chain joins TRBV28 to TRBJ2-3; 9 bases line up with TRBD1. Germline V lookup: CDR1 MDHEN, CDR2 SYDVKM. J gave up 3 bases and V 5 bases, and 3 bases lay outside the gene matches. The CDR3 spans 14 residues. The CDR3 protein is CASSPGTGTDTQYF. The CDR3 bases are TGTGCCAGCAGTCCGGGGACAGGGACAGATACGCAGTATTTT.

This clonotype has just a few counts. The V gene is TRBV11-3, the J gene TRBJ1-2; D ambiguous. The CDR3 totals 17 residues. The germline gives CDR1 SGHNT, CDR2 YENEEA. The V and J ends lost 5 bases and 4 bases respectively, with 23 bases between them. CDR3 nucleotides: TGTGCCAGCAGCATAGTGGACGATCTCGGAAAGACCTATGGCTACACCTTC. It specifies CASSIVDDLGKTYGYTF.

In this sample, this clonotype turned up many times. This chain connects TRBV7-9 to TRBJ2-2; the match to TRBD1 covers 9 bases. CDR1 is SEHNR and CDR2 is FQNEAQ in the germline V gene (reference sequence). Unmatched junction bases numbered 6, after V lost 3 bases and J lost 7 bases. CDR3 length equals 15 residues. The CDR3 DNA follows: TGTGCCAGCAGCTTCCCGACAGGGGGAGGCGGGGAGCTGTTTTTT. This sequence encodes CASSFPTGGGGELFF.

Of note for this clonotype: This may arise from a read error, as a much more abundant clone is one base away. The V call is TRBV7-2, the J call TRBJ2-5; 7 positions agree with TRBD1. This CDR3 comprises 14 residues. Germline V gene lookup returns CDR1 SGHTA and CDR2 FQGNSA. CDR3 in amino acids: CASSPVGGMETQCF. The CDR3, as DNA: TGTGCCAGCAGCCCCGTAGGGGGCATGGAGACCCAGTGCTTC.

This clonotype has at least ten counts. The chain employs TRBV7-3 and TRBJ2-1; TRBD2 aligns across 10 bases. This CDR3 contains 15 residues. The V gene's germline CDR1 is SGHTA and CDR2 FQGTGA. V dropped 5 bases and J dropped 8; count of bases not matched to a gene: 9. The DNA of the CDR3 is TGTGCCAGCAGCGTAGGAGCGGGGGGGCCCTATGAGCAGTTCTTC. This encodes CASSVGAGGPYEQFF. The full variable domain, completed using reference TRBV7-3 and TRBJ2-1, is GAGVSQTPSNKVTEKGKYVELRCDPISGHTALYWYRQSLGQGPEFLIYFQGTGAADDSGLPNDRFFAVRPEGSVSTLKIQRTERGDSAVYLCASSVGAGGPYEQFFGPGTRLTVL.